This T cell receptor (beta chain) was retrieved from a study of Graves' ophthalmopathy and Graves' hyperthyroidism. Study-level findings and limits: A majority of expanded thyroid clonotypes exceeding 0.001 frequency were likewise present in blood.

Ophthalmopathy-affected donors exhibited moderate-to-severe activity, CAS ≥3, NOSPECS ≥4, and duration under 3 months. This clonotype was observed a few times. Its antigen is unidentified. The germline CDR1 and CDR2 sequences are ENHRY and SYGVKD. Trimming at V came to 2 bases and at J to 4 bases, leaving 8 bases not matched to a gene. The CDR3 loop spans 16 amino acids. RNA transcripts served as template for amplifying TCR beta CDR3 sequences. After a first-round RT-PCR with HTBI primers, a second-round multiplex PCR was run. TCRdb itself ran the multiplex PCR reads through MiXCR, one entry per CDR3 protein. This sample carries 200,000 to 300,000 distinct CDR3 sequences, about 46% of them seen once, and the ten largest clones take roughly half.

The specimen was peripheral blood. This receptor was obtained from an adult man with Graves' ophthalmopathy. This sequence joins TRBV10-3 and TRBJ1-5, with 7 bases matching TRBD1. The chain's CDR3 is CAISEAQGTSNQPQHF. The CDR3, as DNA: TGTGCCATCAGTGAGGCACAGGGGACATCTAATCAGCCCCAGCATTTT.